This T cell receptor beta chain comes out of a study of CD8 T cells in ankylosing spondylitis. General study points: Blood of patients with ankylosing spondylitis appeared to be characterized by a TCR beta motif of fewer than 10 highly homologous variants. Reactive arthritis synovial fluid and blood previously showed some of these motif variants. Clones that were linked to disease were CD8+ and were relatively rare in peripheral blood. In ankylosing spondylitis patients, matched synovial fluid reportedly showed significant enrichment of disease-linked clones.

MiXCR, applied by TCRdb to the 5' RACE reads, yields one record per CDR3 protein. This sample has approximately 550,000 distinct CDR3 sequences, with over 9.5% found just once. Points on this clonotype: Antigen unknown.

Sequencing was carried out using blood, either unsorted or a sorted T cell fraction (not recorded which). The sequence was obtained from a male donor with ankylosing spondylitis.

In DNA form, the CDR3 reads TGTGCCACACTAGCGGGGTCGAACACCGGGGAGCTGTTTTTT. Translating gives CATLAGSNTGELFF. The rearrangement uses TRBV10-3 and TRBJ2-2; 10 nucleotides line up with TRBD2. The CDR3 runs to 14 residues. V lost 10 bases and J lost 0; bases outside the gene matches: 2. Looked up from germline, CDR1 is ENHRY and CDR2 is SYGVKD.